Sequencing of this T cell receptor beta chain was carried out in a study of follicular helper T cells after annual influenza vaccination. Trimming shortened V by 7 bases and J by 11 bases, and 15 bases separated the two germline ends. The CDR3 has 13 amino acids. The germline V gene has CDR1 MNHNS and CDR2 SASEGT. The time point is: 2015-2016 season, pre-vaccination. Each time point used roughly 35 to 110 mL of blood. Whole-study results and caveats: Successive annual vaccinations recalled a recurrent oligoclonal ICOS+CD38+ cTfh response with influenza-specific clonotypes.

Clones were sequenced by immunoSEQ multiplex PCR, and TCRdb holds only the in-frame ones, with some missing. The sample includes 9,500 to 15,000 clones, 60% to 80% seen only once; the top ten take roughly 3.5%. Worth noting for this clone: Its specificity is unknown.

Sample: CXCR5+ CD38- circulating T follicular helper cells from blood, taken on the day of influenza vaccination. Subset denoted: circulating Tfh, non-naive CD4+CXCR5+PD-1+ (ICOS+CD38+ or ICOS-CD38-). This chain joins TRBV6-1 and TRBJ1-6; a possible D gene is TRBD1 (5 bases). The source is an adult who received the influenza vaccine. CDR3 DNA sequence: TGTGCCAGCAAGAGGACATCCTCGACACCCCTCCACTTT. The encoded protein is CASKRTSSTPLHF.